The rows below give T cell receptor beta chains drawn from one sample of a study of neoadjuvant anti-PD-1 for oral cavity cancer. Method: immunoSEQ multiplex PCR; TCRdb's copy keeps in-frame clones and lacks some. The top ten hold 2.5% to 3.5% of the sample, which has about 81,000 clones, less than 85% seen once. Specimen: PBMCs, collected before nivolumab (anti-PD-1) treatment. The receptor source for this set is a person between 35 and 79 years old with oral cavity squamous cell carcinoma. CDR3s include the opening cysteine and the closing phenylalanine or tryptophan. A D gene is named only where the DNA matches it firmly. Clone sizes are given selectively: once, few, many, or a class where the clone is expanded.

TRBJ1-2	-	TRBV6-5	TRBD1	CASGTDYGYTF	TGTGCCAGCGGGACAGATTATGGCTACACCTTC
TRBJ1-1	-	TRBV7-9	-	CASSFGLSSMPEAFF	TGTGCCAGCAGCTTCGGGCTCTCGAGCATGCCAGAAGCTTTCTTT
TRBJ2-3	few	TRBV9	TRBD2	CASSVRGLATDTQYF	TGTGCCAGCAGCGTTAGGGGACTAGCGACAGATACGCAGTATTTT
TRBJ1-2	-	TRBV4-1	-	CASSQENSVNYGYTF	TGCGCCAGCAGCCAAGAAAACAGTGTTAACTATGGCTACACCTTC
TRBJ2-7	-	TRBV6-5	-	CASGTASYEQYF	TGTGCCAGCGGGACGGCCAGCTACGAGCAGTACTTC
TRBJ2-3	once	TRBV6-1	TRBD1	CASSGTGQGQWDTQYF	TGTGCCAGCAGTGGAACGGGACAGGGACAGTGGGATACGCAGTATTTT
TRBJ2-7	-	TRBV7-2	TRBD2	CASSLLLAGEQYF	TGTGCCAGCAGCCTACTACTAGCGGGCGAGCAGTACTTC
TRBJ1-5	-	TRBV7-8	-	CASSLIVWDNQPQHF	TGTGCCAGCAGCTTAATAGTGTGGGACAATCAGCCCCAGCATTTT
TRBJ1-1	-	TRBV29-1	-	CSVEGRSTEAFF	TGCAGCGTTGAAGGCAGGTCCACTGAAGCTTTCTTT
TRBJ2-3	-	TRBV27	-	CASWGSGSTDTQYF	TGTGCCAGTTGGGGTAGCGGAAGCACAGATACGCAGTATTTT
TRBJ2-1	-	TRBV6-1	TRBD2	CASSVGLAVDVTNEQFF	TGTGCCAGCAGTGTGGGACTAGCGGTAGACGTGACGAATGAGCAGTTCTTC
TRBJ2-2	-	TRBV9	-	CASSVGTETSGELFF	TGTGCCAGCAGCGTAGGGACAGAGACGTCCGGGGAGCTGTTTTTT
TRBJ2-7	-	TRBV29-1	-	CSVAQGIHSYEQYF	TGCAGCGTTGCTCAGGGGATCCACTCCTACGAGCAGTACTTC
TRBJ2-1	once	TRBV2	-	CASSGRDSGKDEQFF	TGTGCCAGCAGTGGTAGGGACAGCGGGAAGGATGAGCAGTTCTTC
TRBJ2-2	-	TRBV5-1	-	CASSLTGGPLAGELFF	TGCGCCAGCAGCTTGACCGGGGGCCCTTTAGCCGGGGAGCTGTTTTTT
TRBJ2-7	-	TRBV11-2	-	CASSSEQGYEQYF	TGTGCCAGCAGCTCAGAGCAGGGCTACGAGCAGTACTTC
TRBJ2-7	-	TRBV5-4	TRBD2	CASSQMGLAGDEQYF	TGTGCCAGCAGCCAGATGGGACTAGCGGGAGACGAGCAGTACTTC
TRBJ2-1	-	TRBV6-5	TRBD2	CASASRGEKQFF	TGTGCCAGCGCCTCACGGGGGGAAAAGCAGTTCTTC
TRBJ1-2	-	TRBV12-5	TRBD1	CASGLVQGETNYGYIF	TGTGCTAGTGGTTTGGTTCAGGGGGAGACTAACTATGGCTACATCTTC
TRBJ1-4	-	TRBV28	-	CASSSGENEKLFF	TGTGCCAGCAGTTCCGGGGAGAATGAAAAACTGTTTTTT
TRBJ2-1	-	TRBV11-3	-	CASSLGAGRGDEQFF	TGTGCCAGCAGTTTGGGGGCGGGAAGAGGGGATGAGCAGTTCTTC
TRBJ1-1	-	TRBV30	-	CASSFARNTEAFF	TGTGCCTCTTCATTCGCGAGAAACACTGAAGCTTTCTTT
TRBJ2-5	-	TRBV5-6	-	CATREGTRQETQYF	TGTGCCACCCGAGAGGGGACACGTCAAGAGACCCAGTACTTC
TRBJ1-2	-	TRBV28	TRBD1	CASLKTGNDGYGYTF	TGTGCCAGCTTAAAGACAGGGAACGACGGGTATGGCTACACCTTC
TRBJ2-7	-	TRBV5-1	TRBD2	CASSLGAGGPTREQYF	TGCGCCAGCAGCTTGGGAGCGGGAGGCCCTACTCGCGAGCAGTACTTC
TRBJ2-3	-	TRBV5-1	-	CASSLGSGSTDTQYF	TGCGCCAGCAGCTTGGGTAGCGGAAGCACAGATACGCAGTATTTT